The 31 T cell receptor beta chains in this list originate from one sample, sequenced in a study of TIL therapy for anti-PD-1-resistant metastatic lung cancer. As for time point: pre-treatment sample, taken before nivolumab and TIL therapy. This was the immunoSEQ v3 assay. Some clones are missing from TCRdb's copy, which holds only in-frame ones; the method was immunoSEQ multiplex PCR. This repertoire shows about 32,000 clones, 74% found once; its top ten account for 2.5% to 3%. The input for sequencing was blood, taken at baseline. All receptors derive from a woman between 25 and 80 years old with non-small cell lung cancer.

The rearrangement joins TRBV6-1 to TRBJ1-2; D may be TRBD1 (6 bases). V lost 5 bases to trimming and J lost 4 bases, with 17 bases between them. The germline CDR1 and CDR2 sequences are MNHNS and SASEGT. There are 15 residues in the CDR3. The CDR3 loop reads CASSPGQTSPYGYTF. The CDR3 DNA reads TGTGCCAGCAGTCCCGGACAGACCTCGCCCTATGGCTACACCTTC.

The chain has TRBV7-8 and TRBJ2-1; perhaps D is TRBD1 or TRBD2 (6 bases each). The V gene's germline CDR1 is SGHVS and CDR2 FQNEAQ. The V end was cut by 2 bases, the J end by 6 bases, with 14 bases between. The CDR3 runs 15 residues. The CDR3 coding sequence is TGTGCCAGCAGCTTAAGGGGGGCTAGACGCAATGAGCAGTTCTTC. This translates into CASSLRGARRNEQFF. Combining the CDR3 with reference TRBV7-8 and TRBJ2-1 gives the whole variable domain GAGVSQSPRYKVAKRGQDVALRCDPISGHVSLFWYQQALGQGPEFLTYFQNEAQLDKSGLPSDRFFAERPEGSVSTLKIQRTQQEDSAVYLCASSLRGARRNEQFFGPGTRLTVL.

This clone was picked up one time. The rearrangement joins TRBV4-2 to TRBJ2-1; TRBD1 matches at 10 bases. This CDR3 is built from 15 residues. Germline V CDR1 and CDR2: LGHNA, YNFKEQ. V dropped 7 bases and J dropped 7; count of bases not matched to a gene: 10. CDR3 amino acids: CASTPGQGNENEQFF. The CDR3 DNA reads as TGTGCCAGCACTCCGGGACAGGGGAACGAAAATGAGCAGTTCTTC.

The CDR3 nucleotides read TGTGCCAGCAGAGGACAGGGCTCCTACGAGCAGTACTTC. This encodes CASRGQGSYEQYF. This chain connects TRBV2 to TRBJ2-7; TRBD1 agrees at 8 bases. Germline CDR1 reads SNHLY; CDR2 reads FYNNEI. V gave up 6 bases and J gave up 0 bases; unmatched junction bases: 1. The CDR3 is 13 residues long.

The rearrangement links TRBV6-5 to TRBJ1-1, with 7 bases aligning to TRBD1. V was pared by 6 bases and J by 0 bases, with 4 bases of the junction left unmatched. CDR1 and CDR2 (germline): MNHEY, SVGAGI. There are 14 residues in the CDR3. The CDR3 nucleotides read TGTGCCAGCAGCTTCGACAGGGTGAACACTGAAGCTTTCTTT. Amino acid sequence: CASSFDRVNTEAFF.

Here the CDR3 reads CVRSGRRLPSYNEQFF. The CDR3 nucleotides are TGTGTCAGAAGCGGGCGGCGGTTACCCTCCTACAATGAGCAGTTCTTC. The chain has TRBV7-5 and TRBJ2-1. TRBV7-5 is reported as a pseudogene. This CDR3 contains 16 residues.

The gene calls are TRBV2 and TRBJ1-1, with a weak D call TRBD1 (5 bases). V was clipped by 5 bases and J by 1 base, with 8 bases between them. Germline V gene sequence: CDR1 SNHLY, CDR2 FYNNEI. CDR3 length: 13 residues. The CDR3: CASSWGGNTEAFF. The CDR3 bases are TGTGCCAGCAGTTGGGGGGGGAACACTGAAGCTTTCTTT.

This chain links TRBV5-6 with TRBJ1-1, with TRBD1 identical over 7 bases. Germline values: CDR1 SGHDT, CDR2 YYEEEE. This CDR3 has 14 residues. Unmatched junction bases numbered 4, after V lost 1 base and J lost 4 bases. The CDR3 bases are TGTGCCAGCAGCTTGTTACAGGGGACCACTGAAGCTTTCTTT. This gives the protein CASSLLQGTTEAFF.

The rearrangement joins TRBV25-1 to TRBJ1-3; 7 bases match TRBD1. The ends lost 5 bases at V and 4 bases at J; junction bases unmatched: 8. This CDR3 has 15 residues. Germline V lookup: CDR1 MGHDK, CDR2 SYGVNS. CDR3 loop: CASSRTTGRGNTIYF. CDR3 DNA sequence: TGTGCCAGCAGTCGCACGACAGGGAGAGGAAACACCATATATTTT. Looking up the rest from reference TRBV25-1 and TRBJ1-3 gives the full variable domain: EADIYQTPRYLVIGTGKKITLECSQTMGHDKMYWYQQDPGMELHLIHYSYGVNSTEKGDLSSESTVSRIRTEHFPLTLESARPSHTSQYLCASSRTTGRGNTIYFGEGSWLTVV.

The chain has TRBV4-2 and TRBJ1-2; unclear D gene. The CDR3 runs 16 residues. Between the trimmed V and J ends, which lost 5 bases and 5 bases, there was a span of 21 bases. The germline CDR1 and CDR2 sequences are LGHNA and YNFKEQ. The CDR3 spells CASSSVEILPHYGYTF. CDR3 sequence (DNA): TGTGCCAGCAGCTCGGTCGAAATCCTGCCCCATTATGGCTACACCTTC.

The chain carries TRBV7-6 and TRBJ2-7, with TRBD2 matching over 7 bases. In germline, CDR1 is SGHVS, CDR2 FNYEAQ. This CDR3 contains 16 residues. V was pared by 5 bases and J by 2 bases, with 12 bases of the junction left unmatched. As DNA, the CDR3 is TGTGCCAGCAGCCCACCCGGGACTACTTACACCTACGAGCAGTACTTC. This gives the protein CASSPPGTTYTYEQYF.

This chain uses TRBV4-2 with TRBJ1-6; 9 nucleotides line up with TRBD1. Per germline, CDR1 LGHNA and CDR2 YNFKEQ. The CDR3 runs 15 residues. The junction had 1 base not matched to a gene; V was cut back by 2 bases and J by 5 bases. The CDR3 region has the DNA TGTGCCAGCAGCCAATGGACAGGGGATAATTCACCCCTCCACTTT. This sequence encodes CASSQWTGDNSPLHF.

The CDR3 reads CASSLSPYNTGELFF. CDR3 coding DNA: TGTGCCAGCAGCTTATCCCCCTACAACACCGGGGAGCTGTTTTTT. V and J are TRBV7-6 and TRBJ2-2; D gene unclear. Germline CDR1 SGHVS, CDR2 FNYEAQ. This CDR3 spans 15 amino acids. Trimming left V 2 bases short and J 2 bases short, with 9 bases between. The variable domain in full, completed from reference TRBV7-6 and TRBJ2-2, reads GAGVSQSPRYKVTKRGQDVALRCDPISGHVSLYWYRQALGQGPEFLTYFNYEAQQDKSGLPNDRFSAERPEGSISTLTIQRTEQRDSAMYRCASSLSPYNTGELFFGEGSRLTVL.

The rearrangement links TRBV2 to TRBJ2-5; 10 positions match TRBD2. Per germline, CDR1 SNHLY and CDR2 FYNNEI. This CDR3 contains 17 residues. After removal of 7 bases from V and 2 bases from J, the junction contained 13 bases not matched to a gene. The CDR3 region is CASTWDFSGRSQETQYF. The CDR3, as DNA: TGTGCCAGCACCTGGGACTTTAGCGGGAGGTCTCAAGAGACCCAGTACTTC.

The chain is built from TRBV7-6 and TRBJ2-1; TRBD2 matches at 9 bases. This CDR3 region has 12 residues. In germline, CDR1 is SGHVS, CDR2 FNYEAQ. Losses at the gene ends were 5 bases for V and 9 bases for J; bases not matched to a gene: 2. The CDR3 DNA is TGTGCCAGCAGCACTAGCGGGCGTGAGCAGTTCTTC. Encoded protein: CASSTSGREQFF.

The chain couples TRBV6-6 to TRBJ1-1, with TRBD1 as a possible D gene (5 bases). The CDR3 sequence is 15 residues long. Germline CDR1 reads MNHNY; CDR2 reads SVGAGI (reference sequence). V shed 0 bases and J shed 6 bases, with 14 bases lying between them. The CDR3 loop is CASSYSRTAGPEAFF. For the CDR3, the DNA is TGTGCCAGCAGTTACTCGAGAACGGCGGGGCCTGAAGCTTTCTTT.

A few counts support this clone. CDR3 coding DNA: TGTGCCAGCCGGAGGGGGGGCGTTAACTATGGCTACACCTTC. This encodes CASRRGGVNYGYTF. The chain joins TRBV6-5 to TRBJ1-2; the D gene is possibly TRBD1 (6 bases). Trimming cost V 8 bases and J 1 base, with 14 bases left between them. Germline CDR1 is MNHEY and CDR2 is SVGAGI. The CDR3 sequence is 14 residues long.

The chain couples TRBV11-2 to TRBJ2-5; TRBD2 aligns across 7 bases. Trimming cost V 6 bases and J 11 bases; bases outside gene matches: 15. CDR1 SGHAT and CDR2 FQNNGV come from the germline V gene. There are 14 residues in the CDR3. Written as DNA, the CDR3 is TGTGCCAGCAGGCGGGAGCCCGTACCGGGGGAGCAGTACTTC. Translation gives CASRREPVPGEQYF.

V and J are TRBV6-1 and TRBJ2-7; D unresolved. CDR3 length equals 12 residues. Germline assignment: CDR1 MNHNS and CDR2 SASEGT. Trimming left V 6 bases short and J 5 bases short, with 11 bases between. Written as DNA, the CDR3 is TGTGCCAGCAGCTTCGCAAAGAACGAGCAGTACTTC. Residues: CASSFAKNEQYF.

This clone is a singleton in its sample. This chain connects TRBV6-5 to TRBJ2-1; perhaps TRBD2 as D (5 bases). The ends were cut back, 11 bases at V and 3 bases at J, with 14 bases in the middle. CDR3 length equals 13 residues. CDR1 is MNHEY, CDR2 SVGAGI, per germline. CDR3 sequence reads: CAVSGSSYNEQFF. For the CDR3, the DNA is TGTGCCGTCAGCGGAAGCAGCTACAATGAGCAGTTCTTC.

V usage is TRBV5-4 and J usage is TRBJ2-2; D uncertain. V was shortened by 0 bases and J by 1 base, with 4 bases between the two germline ends. CDR3 length equals 14 residues. Germline assignment: CDR1 SGHNT and CDR2 YYREEE (reference sequence). The CDR3 DNA reads TGTGCCAGCAGCTTGGCCCAGAACACCGGGGAGCTGTTTTTT. It codes for CASSLAQNTGELFF.

This clone has more than one count but fewer than ten. The chain is built from TRBV10-1 and TRBJ1-1; 8 nucleotides line up with TRBD1. The germline gives CDR1 WNHNN, CDR2 SYGVQD (reference sequence). V lost 2 bases, J lost 2 bases, and 7 bases stayed unmatched. This CDR3 contains 16 residues. The CDR3 coding sequence is TGCGCCAGCAGTGAGGACAGGGGTCTTGGAAACACTGAAGCTTTCTTT. As protein: CASSEDRGLGNTEAFF.

The V call is TRBV7-2, the J call TRBJ2-1; D ambiguous. The V and J ends lost 5 bases and 4 bases respectively, with 9 bases between them. The germline V gene encodes CDR1 SGHTA and CDR2 FQGNSA. The CDR3 is 13 amino acids. CDR3 sequence reads: CASSNRPYNEQFF. In nucleotides, the CDR3 is TGTGCCAGCAGCAATAGACCTTACAATGAGCAGTTCTTC.

The chain is built from TRBV6-1 and TRBJ1-4, with D uncertain. Per germline, CDR1 MNHNS and CDR2 SASEGT. The CDR3 is made up of 14 amino acids. Trimming took 4 bases from V and 5 from J, leaving 11 bases between them. CDR3 sequence: CASSGWAGNEKLFF. In DNA form, the CDR3 reads TGTGCCAGCAGTGGATGGGCTGGGAATGAAAAACTGTTTTTT.

This clone was observed once. The rearrangement uses TRBV27 and TRBJ1-3; D is possibly TRBD1 (6 bases). Looked up from germline, CDR1 is MNHEY and CDR2 is SMNVEV (reference sequence). CDR3 length equals 11 residues. V gave up 8 bases and J gave up 13 bases, with 15 bases separating them. CDR3 protein: CASRRGGAIYF. The DNA of the CDR3 is TGTGCCAGCCGTCGTGGGGGCGCGATATATTTT.

DNA for the CDR3: TGTGCCAGCAGCTTTTATTTCGGGACGAGGGGCAATGAGCAGTTCTTC. Translation gives CASSFYFGTRGNEQFF. The chain combines TRBV5-6 with TRBJ2-1; D tentatively reads TRBD1 or TRBD2 (5 bases each). Trimming shortened V by 2 bases and J by 6 bases, and 18 bases separated the two germline ends. Germline CDR1 and CDR2: SGHDT and YYEEEE. The CDR3 has 16 amino acids.

This clone was counted once. This sequence joins TRBV14 and TRBJ2-3; maybe TRBD2 (6 bases). Trimming took 8 bases from V and 1 from J, leaving 13 bases between them. Germline assignment: CDR1 SGHDN and CDR2 FVKESK. The CDR3 runs to 14 residues. DNA for the CDR3: TGTGCCAGCTCGATCCGGGAGCGCACAGATACGCAGTATTTT. Protein sequence: CASSIRERTDTQYF.

J is TRBJ2-2 and V is TRBV11-3, with TRBD2 identical over 10 bases. The J segment lost 4 bases and the V segment lost 2 bases, leaving 4 bases of the junction unmatched. The CDR3 length is 16 residues. The germline CDR1 and CDR2 sequences are SGHNT and YENEEA. This chain's CDR3 is CASSLSLAGVTGELFF. The CDR3, as DNA: TGTGCCAGCAGCTTATCCCTAGCGGGAGTCACCGGGGAGCTGTTTTTT.

CDR3: CASSPQRAISYEQYF. The CDR3 bases are TGTGCCAGCAGCCCCCAAAGGGCCATCAGCTACGAGCAGTACTTC. The chain recombines TRBV7-9 with TRBJ2-5; D not resolved. The J call may not be correct, given that the DNA end is closer to TRBJ2-7. Germline V lookup: CDR1 SEHNR, CDR2 FQNEAQ (reference sequence). The CDR3 has 15 amino acids.

The gene calls are TRBV27 and TRBJ1-4; D is unresolved. V was trimmed by 5 bases and J by 8 bases, leaving 12 bases between them. CDR3 length: 13 amino acids. Looked up from germline, CDR1 is MNHEY and CDR2 is SMNVEV (reference sequence). As DNA, the CDR3 is TGTGCCAGCAGTCCCATTGGGTGGGAAAAACTGTTTTTT. Its translation is CASSPIGWEKLFF.

Only a few counts were recorded for this clone. The chain links TRBV6-5 to TRBJ2-1; D is unclear. The germline V gene has CDR1 MNHEY and CDR2 SVGAGI. The CDR3 length is 12 residues. The germline V and J ends were trimmed by 0 bases and 9 bases, with 6 bases remaining between them. The CDR3 coding sequence is TGTGCCAGCAGTTACTCCGGTCTTGAGCAGTTCTTC. This codes for CASSYSGLEQFF.